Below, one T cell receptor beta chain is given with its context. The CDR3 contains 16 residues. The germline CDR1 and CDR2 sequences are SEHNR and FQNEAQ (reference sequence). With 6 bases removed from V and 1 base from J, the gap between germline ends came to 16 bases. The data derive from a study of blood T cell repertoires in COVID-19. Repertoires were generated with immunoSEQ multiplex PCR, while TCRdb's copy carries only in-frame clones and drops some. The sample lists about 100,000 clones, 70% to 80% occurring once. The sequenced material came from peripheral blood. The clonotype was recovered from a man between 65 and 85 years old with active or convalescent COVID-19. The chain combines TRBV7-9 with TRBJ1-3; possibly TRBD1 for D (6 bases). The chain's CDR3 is CASSHNTGRSGNTIYF. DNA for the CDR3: TGTGCCAGCAGTCATAACACAGGGAGATCTGGAAACACCATATATTTT.